The 25 T cell receptor beta chains presented below share a single source sample, sequenced in a study of spatial heterogeneity in lung cancer. Study-level points and caveats: In tumors, expanded intratumoral alpha and beta TCR counts tracked mutation counts.

Antigen specificity for these receptors is unknown. TCRdb fed the 5' RACE reads into MiXCR, producing one record per CDR3 protein. The data show around 100,000 distinct CDR3 sequences, approximately 4% seen once. Indicated time point: sample taken at primary tumor resection. The sample in question was lung tumor tissue, obtained at surgery. These receptors were collected from a male donor with early-stage non-small cell lung cancer.

Ten or more counts support this clonotype. The chain is built from TRBV4-1 and TRBJ2-3; 8 bases line up with TRBD2. Germline assignment: CDR1 MGHRA and CDR2 YSYEKL. The CDR3 has 18 amino acids. With V trimmed by 1 base and J by 1 base, 10 bases remained unmatched. The CDR3 region has the DNA TGCGCCAGCAGCCAAGGGAGGATGGCGGGAGGTCGCACAGATACGCAGTATTTT. It codes for CASSQGRMAGGRTDTQYF.

This clonotype was seen a handful of times. V is TRBV6-5 and J is TRBJ1-5, with a weak D call TRBD1 (6 bases). V lost 6 bases to trimming and J lost 3 bases, with 15 bases between them. CDR1 and CDR2 (germline): MNHEY, SVGAGI. This CDR3 region has 15 residues. CDR3 sequence: CASSPRTGFNQPQHF. The CDR3 coding sequence is TGTGCCAGCAGCCCTCGAACAGGGTTCAATCAGCCCCAGCATTTT.

This clonotype was seen many times. The chain carries TRBV20-1 and TRBJ2-3; D unclear. From germline, CDR1 is DFQATT and CDR2 SNEGSKA (reference sequence). The CDR3 is made up of 13 amino acids. V gave up 0 bases and J gave up 1 base, with 5 bases separating them. The CDR3 nucleotides are TGCAGTGCTAGAGATCTGGGCACAGATACGCAGTATTTT. Translating it yields CSARDLGTDTQYF.

The table lists this clonotype with a few counts. The rearrangement joins TRBV20-1 to TRBJ2-7, with D possibly matching TRBD1 (5 bases). The CDR3 spans 12 residues. Trimming cost V 2 bases and J 3 bases, with 8 bases left between them. From germline, CDR1 is DFQATT and CDR2 SNEGSKA (reference sequence). In DNA form, the CDR3 reads TGCAGTGCTAGACAGGGTAGCTACGAGCAGTACTTC. This translates into CSARQGSYEQYF.

For this clonotype: A much larger clone lies a single base off, so this may be a read error. The CDR3 spells CASSDGDADTQYF. Here the CDR3 DNA reads TGTGCCAGCAGTGATGGGGACGCAGATACGCAGTATTTT. The V call is TRBV2, the J call TRBJ2-3; D assignment may be TRBD1 or TRBD2 (5 bases each). The germline V and J ends were trimmed by 3 bases and 4 bases, with 8 bases remaining between them. The CDR3 has 13 residues. CDR1 and CDR2 from the germline V gene are SNHLY and FYNNEI.

This clonotype was seen at least ten times. The V gene is TRBV7-8, the J gene TRBJ1-5; no clear D gene. Germline V lookup: CDR1 SGHVS, CDR2 FQNEAQ. The ends were cut back, 5 bases at V and 3 bases at J, with 17 bases in the middle. This CDR3 region has 16 residues. The CDR3 nucleotides read TGTGCCAGCAGCCCCACCCCCGGACGGTTCAATCAGCCCCAGCATTTT. Its translation is CASSPTPGRFNQPQHF.

Only a few counts were recorded for this clonotype. The chain links TRBV6-5 to TRBJ2-7; D ambiguous. Trimming shortened V by 4 bases and J by 2 bases, and 12 bases separated the two germline ends. There are 14 residues in the CDR3. The germline V gene encodes CDR1 MNHEY and CDR2 SVGAGI. The CDR3 loop reads CASSSRLFTYEQYF. The CDR3 DNA reads TGTGCCAGCAGTTCCCGATTATTTACCTACGAGCAGTACTTC.

This clonotype occurred many times. The chain has TRBV7-9 and TRBJ1-5; no clear D gene. The V and J ends lost 4 bases and 3 bases respectively, with 13 bases between them. The CDR3 length is 15 residues. CDR1 and CDR2 (germline): SEHNR, FQNEAQ (reference sequence). The CDR3, as DNA: TGTGCCAGCAGCTCCGAAGGGAGCAACAATCAGCCCCAGCATTTT. Translating gives CASSSEGSNNQPQHF.

This clonotype was observed at least ten times. The V and J genes are TRBV20-1 and TRBJ1-1; 7 bases are a match to TRBD1. CDR3 length: 17 residues. CDR1 is DFQATT and CDR2 is SNEGSKA in the germline V gene (reference sequence). J was trimmed by 1 base and V by 0 bases; bases with no gene match: 11. The chain's CDR3 is CSARDRGQTSGNTEAFF. In nucleotides, the CDR3 is TGCAGTGCTAGAGATAGGGGACAGACTTCGGGGAACACTGAAGCTTTCTTT.

In this sample, this clonotype turned up many times. The chain is built from TRBV20-1 and TRBJ2-7; the D is unclear. Between the trimmed V and J ends, which lost 0 bases and 5 bases, there was a span of 8 bases. Germline CDR1 is DFQATT and CDR2 is SNEGSKA (reference sequence). This CDR3 is 12 amino acids long. CDR3 sequence: CSAREGSHEQYF. The CDR3 DNA reads as TGCAGTGCTAGAGAGGGTTCCCACGAGCAGTACTTC.

The gene calls are TRBV20-1 and TRBJ1-1; D perhaps matches TRBD1 (5 bases). In germline, CDR1 is DFQATT, CDR2 SNEGSKA (reference sequence). The CDR3 sequence is 16 residues long. The germline V and J ends were trimmed by 4 bases and 3 bases, with 21 bases remaining between them. CDR3 nucleotide sequence: TGCAGTGCTATACAACACCTCGACAGCCCGCACACTGAAGCTTTCTTT. Translated, it gives CSAIQHLDSPHTEAFF.

This clonotype was picked up many times. The gene calls are TRBV28 and TRBJ1-3; D may be TRBD1 (6 bases). Germline V gene lookup returns CDR1 MDHEN and CDR2 SYDVKM. Trimming pared 4 bases from V and 3 bases from J, leaving 16 bases between. The CDR3 runs 16 residues. In nucleotides, the CDR3 is TGTGCCAGCAGTTCACCGTACAGGGTTGGTGGAAACACCATATATTTT. Translated: CASSSPYRVGGNTIYF. The full variable domain, rest sourced from reference TRBV28 and TRBJ1-3, is DVKVTQSSRYLVKRTGEKVFLECVQDMDHENMFWYRQDPGLGLRLIYFSYDVKMKEKGDIPEGYSVSREKKERFSLILESASTNQTSMYLCASSSPYRVGGNTIYFGEGSWLTVV.

This clonotype was observed a handful of times. The chain carries TRBV7-9 and TRBJ2-5; D gene unclear. The length of the CDR3 is 16 residues. Trimming stripped 5 bases from V and 1 base from J, with 17 bases between. Germline values: CDR1 SEHNR, CDR2 FQNEAQ (reference sequence). As DNA, the CDR3 is TGTGCCAGCAGCCCCCAAGGCTGGGCCATCCAAGAGACCCAGTACTTC. It specifies CASSPQGWAIQETQYF. Full variable domain (rest looked up from reference TRBV7-9 and TRBJ2-5): DTGVSQNPRHKITKRGQNVTFRCDPISEHNRLYWYRQTLGQGPEFLTYFQNEAQLEKSRLLSDRFSAERPKGSFSTLEIQRTEQGDSAMYLCASSPQGWAIQETQYFGPGTRLLVL.

This clonotype was counted ten times or more. The rearrangement uses TRBV9 and TRBJ1-4, with 8 bases lining up with TRBD1. Germline CDR1 SGDLS, CDR2 YYNGEE. Losses at the gene ends were 0 bases for V and 6 bases for J; bases not matched to a gene: 7. The CDR3 is made up of 16 amino acids. CDR3 sequence: CASSVEAGQGDEKLFF. CDR3 in DNA: TGTGCCAGCAGCGTAGAGGCCGGACAGGGAGATGAAAAACTGTTTTTT.

Many counts were recorded for this clonotype. The chain links TRBV29-1 to TRBJ2-5; no reliable D call. Trimming left V 4 bases short and J 4 bases short, with 16 bases between. The CDR3 is made up of 14 amino acids. Per the germline V gene, CDR1 is SQVTM and CDR2 is ANQGSEA. The CDR3, as DNA: TGCAGCGTTGTTGCACCTACCCAGCCAGAGACCCAGTACTTC. Translating it yields CSVVAPTQPETQYF.

This clonotype was counted many times. The J gene is TRBJ2-1, the V gene TRBV12-3 or TRBV12-4, with D possibly matching TRBD1 (7 bases). V was cut by 8 bases and J by 8 bases, with 19 bases left in between. This CDR3 region has 14 residues. DNA of the CDR3: TGTGCCAGCCAGGGGGACTCCGAAGTTGATGAGCAGTTCTTC. It specifies CASQGDSEVDEQFF.

In its sample, this clonotype was seen many times. The rearrangement joins TRBV20-1 to TRBJ1-1; D unresolved. CDR3 length: 13 amino acids. Germline values: CDR1 DFQATT, CDR2 SNEGSKA (reference sequence). The germline V and J ends were trimmed by 6 bases and 0 bases, with 11 bases remaining between them. The CDR3 sequence: CSALSPVNTEAFF. The CDR3 DNA follows: TGCAGTGCCCTTTCACCAGTGAACACTGAAGCTTTCTTT.

There are many counts of this clonotype. The chain combines TRBV5-1 with TRBJ2-1; possibly TRBD1 or TRBD2 for D (5 bases each). Trimming cost V 2 bases and J 6 bases, with 21 bases left between them. Germline V gene sequence: CDR1 SGHRS, CDR2 YFSETQ. This CDR3 spans 17 amino acids. CDR3 in DNA: TGCGCCAGCAGCTTCACATCCCCCGGGACGCAAGCCAATGAGCAGTTCTTC. It yields the protein CASSFTSPGTQANEQFF.

This clonotype was detected many times. The chain links TRBV12-3 or TRBV12-4 to TRBJ1-5; D not resolved. Trimming shortened V by 3 bases and J by 4 bases, and 13 bases separated the two germline ends. The length of the CDR3 is 15 residues. The DNA for the CDR3 is TGTGCCAGCAGTTTTAGGGCAGATCGGAATCAGCCCCAGCATTTT. This gives the protein CASSFRADRNQPQHF.

There are many counts of this clonotype. The rearrangement links TRBV7-9 to TRBJ1-3, with 7 positions matching TRBD1. Trimming took 8 bases from V and 0 from J; bases not matched to a gene: 7. Germline assignment: CDR1 SEHNR and CDR2 FQNEAQ (reference sequence). The CDR3 length is 15 residues. In DNA form, the CDR3 reads TGTGCCAGCGGCCCAGGGGGATACTCTGGAAACACCATATATTTT. It translates to CASGPGGYSGNTIYF.

This clonotype was seen many times. The genes are TRBV27 and TRBJ2-1; D possibly corresponds to TRBD1 (6 bases). CDR1 is MNHEY, CDR2 SMNVEV, per germline (reference sequence). Trimming took off 7 bases at V and 2 bases at J, with 18 bases between the two ends. This CDR3 region has 16 residues. CDR3 in amino acids: CASKGRTASTYNEQFF. DNA of the CDR3: TGTGCCAGCAAAGGCAGGACAGCTTCTACCTACAATGAGCAGTTCTTC.

This clonotype came up many times. The chain recombines TRBV20-1 with TRBJ2-7; 11 bases map to TRBD2. This CDR3 is built from 14 residues. Trimming removed 4 bases from V and 3 bases from J; junction bases left unmatched: 5. Germline CDR1 DFQATT, CDR2 SNEGSKA (reference sequence). The CDR3 DNA is TGCAGTGCTAAACTAGCGGGGGACTTCTACGAGCAGTACTTC. Translated, it gives CSAKLAGDFYEQYF.

This clonotype was counted between two and nine times. As DNA, the CDR3 is TGTGCCAGCAGCTCCTTGAAGGGGAGAGGGGCCCCAGATACGCAGTATTTT. As protein: CASSSLKGRGAPDTQYF. The J gene is TRBJ2-3, the V gene TRBV7-9; D may match TRBD1 or TRBD2 (5 bases each). Trimming removed 4 bases at V and 4 bases at J, with 21 bases between. This CDR3 spans 17 amino acids. Germline assignment: CDR1 SEHNR and CDR2 FQNEAQ (reference sequence).

This clonotype was counted many times. V is TRBV5-1 and J is TRBJ2-7, with D maybe TRBD2 (6 bases). This CDR3 is built from 15 residues. Deletions cut 1 base from V and 0 bases from J, with 11 bases between. Per the germline V gene, CDR1 is SGHRS and CDR2 is YFSETQ. CDR3 residues: CASSLNAGISYEQYF. The CDR3 nucleotides read TGCGCCAGCAGCTTGAACGCGGGAATCTCCTACGAGCAGTACTTC.

This clonotype showed up many times. The V gene is TRBV3-1, the J gene TRBJ1-1; D is perhaps TRBD1 (5 bases). Trimming took 6 bases from V and 1 from J, leaving 12 bases between them. Germline V CDR1 and CDR2: LGHDT, YNNKEL (reference sequence). The CDR3 extends over 14 amino acids. The CDR3 is CASSQTTENTEAFF. DNA for the CDR3: TGTGCCAGCAGTCAGACGACAGAGAACACTGAAGCTTTCTTT.